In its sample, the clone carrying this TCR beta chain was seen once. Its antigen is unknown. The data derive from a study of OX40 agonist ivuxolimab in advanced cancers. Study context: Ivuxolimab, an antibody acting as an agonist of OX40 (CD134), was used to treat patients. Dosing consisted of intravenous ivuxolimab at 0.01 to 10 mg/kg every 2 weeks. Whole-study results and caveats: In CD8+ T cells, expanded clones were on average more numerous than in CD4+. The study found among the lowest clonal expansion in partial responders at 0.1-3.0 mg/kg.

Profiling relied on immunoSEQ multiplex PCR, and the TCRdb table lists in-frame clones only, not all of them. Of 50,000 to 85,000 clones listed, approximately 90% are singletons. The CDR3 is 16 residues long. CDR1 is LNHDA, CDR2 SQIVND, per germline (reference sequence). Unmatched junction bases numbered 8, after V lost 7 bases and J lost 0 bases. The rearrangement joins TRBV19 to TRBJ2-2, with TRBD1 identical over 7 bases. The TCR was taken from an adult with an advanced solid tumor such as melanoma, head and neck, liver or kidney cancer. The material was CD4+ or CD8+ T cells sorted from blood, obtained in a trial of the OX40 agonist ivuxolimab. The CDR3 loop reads CASTLGDSANTGELFF. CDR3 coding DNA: TGTGCCAGTACCCTGGGGGACAGCGCGAACACCGGGGAGCTGTTTTTT.